This T cell receptor beta chain was identified in a study of blood T cell repertoires in COVID-19. Measured with immunoSEQ multiplex PCR; TCRdb has only the in-frame clones, and not every one. Of approximately 55,000 clones listed, more than 70% are singletons. Trimming removed 4 bases from V and 2 bases from J, with 12 bases in between. In germline, CDR1 is MGHRA, CDR2 YSYEKL. There are 15 residues in the CDR3. The receptor was derived from a man aged 25-45 years with COVID-19, enrolled during active disease. The chain couples TRBV4-1 to TRBJ2-1; weak D call: TRBD2 (6 bases). The sample comprised peripheral blood. As DNA, the CDR3 is TGCGCCAGCAGCCCCGGGACTTATACCTACAATGAGCAGTTCTTC. It yields the protein CASSPGTYTYNEQFF.